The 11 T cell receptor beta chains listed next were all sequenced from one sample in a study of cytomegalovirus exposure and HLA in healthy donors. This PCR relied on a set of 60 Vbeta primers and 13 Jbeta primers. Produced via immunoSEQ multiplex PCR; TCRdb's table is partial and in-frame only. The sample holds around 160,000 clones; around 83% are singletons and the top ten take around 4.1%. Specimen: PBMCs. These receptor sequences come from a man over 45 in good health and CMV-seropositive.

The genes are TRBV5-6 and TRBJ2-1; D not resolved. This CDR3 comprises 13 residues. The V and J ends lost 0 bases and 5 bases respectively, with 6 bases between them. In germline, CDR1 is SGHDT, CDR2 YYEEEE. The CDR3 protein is CASSLAIHNEQFF. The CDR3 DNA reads TGTGCCAGCAGCTTGGCCATCCACAATGAGCAGTTCTTC.

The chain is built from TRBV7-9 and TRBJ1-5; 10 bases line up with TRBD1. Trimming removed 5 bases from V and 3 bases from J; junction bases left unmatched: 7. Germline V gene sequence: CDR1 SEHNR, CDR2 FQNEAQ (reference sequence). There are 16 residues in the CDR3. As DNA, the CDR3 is TGTGCCAGCAGCCCCTGGACAGGGGGGGACAATCAGCCCCAGCATTTT. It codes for CASSPWTGGDNQPQHF.

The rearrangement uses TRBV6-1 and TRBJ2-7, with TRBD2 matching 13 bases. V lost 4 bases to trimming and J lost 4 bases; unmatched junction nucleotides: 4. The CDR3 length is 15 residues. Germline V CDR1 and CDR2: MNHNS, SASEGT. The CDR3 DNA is TGTGCCAGCAGTGGAAGGACTAGCGGGAGTTACGAGCAGTACTTC. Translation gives CASSGRTSGSYEQYF.

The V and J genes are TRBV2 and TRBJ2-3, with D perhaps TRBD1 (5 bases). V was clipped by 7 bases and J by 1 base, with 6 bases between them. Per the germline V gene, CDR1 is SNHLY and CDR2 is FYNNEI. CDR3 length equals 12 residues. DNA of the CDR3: TGTGCCAGCAAACAGGGCACAGATACGCAGTATTTT. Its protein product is CASKQGTDTQYF.

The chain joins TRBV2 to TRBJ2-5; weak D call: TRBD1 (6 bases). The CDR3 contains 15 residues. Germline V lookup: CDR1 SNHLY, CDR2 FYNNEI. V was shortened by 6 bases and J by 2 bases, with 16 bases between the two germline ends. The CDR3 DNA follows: TGTGCCAGCAGAACAGGGCCGGCCGGTCAAGAGACCCAGTACTTC. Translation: CASRTGPAGQETQYF. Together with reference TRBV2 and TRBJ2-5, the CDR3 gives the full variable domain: EPEVTQTPSHQVTQMGQEVILRCVPISNHLYFYWYRQILGQKVEFLVSFYNNEISEKSEIFDDQFSVERPDGSNFTLKIRSTKLEDSAMYFCASRTGPAGQETQYFGPGTRLLVL.

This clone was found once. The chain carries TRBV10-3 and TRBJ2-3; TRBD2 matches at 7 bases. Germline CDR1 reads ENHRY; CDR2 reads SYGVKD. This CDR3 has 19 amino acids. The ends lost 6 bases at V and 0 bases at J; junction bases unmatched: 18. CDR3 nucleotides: TGTGCCATCAGGGGAGCGGGGACTACGGCGACTCTCAGCACAGATACGCAGTATTTT. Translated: CAIRGAGTTATLSTDTQYF.

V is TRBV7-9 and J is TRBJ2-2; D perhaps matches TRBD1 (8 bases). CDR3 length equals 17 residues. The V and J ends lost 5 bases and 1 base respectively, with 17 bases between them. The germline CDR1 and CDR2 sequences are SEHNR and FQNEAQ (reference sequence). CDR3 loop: CASSSKGGTGNTGELFF. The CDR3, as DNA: TGTGCCAGCAGCAGTAAGGGGGGGACAGGGAACACCGGGGAGCTGTTTTTT.

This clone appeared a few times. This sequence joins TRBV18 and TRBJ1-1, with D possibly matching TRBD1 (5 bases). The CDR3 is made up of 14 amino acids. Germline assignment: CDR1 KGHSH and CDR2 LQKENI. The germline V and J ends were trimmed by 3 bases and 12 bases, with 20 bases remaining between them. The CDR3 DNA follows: TGTGCCAGCTCACCTCGGGGGGGAGATACGGAAACTTTCTTT. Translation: CASSPRGGDTETFF.

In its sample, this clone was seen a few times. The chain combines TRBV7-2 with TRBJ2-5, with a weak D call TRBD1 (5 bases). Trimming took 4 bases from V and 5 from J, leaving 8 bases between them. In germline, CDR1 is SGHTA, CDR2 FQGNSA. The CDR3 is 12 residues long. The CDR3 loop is CASSSGWETQYF. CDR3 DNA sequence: TGTGCCAGCAGCTCAGGGTGGGAGACCCAGTACTTC.

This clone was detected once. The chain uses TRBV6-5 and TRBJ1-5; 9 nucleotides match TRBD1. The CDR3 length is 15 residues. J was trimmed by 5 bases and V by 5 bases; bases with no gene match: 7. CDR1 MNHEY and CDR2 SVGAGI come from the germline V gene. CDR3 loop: CASSGRGQGYQPQHF. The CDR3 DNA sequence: TGTGCCAGCAGTGGAAGGGGACAGGGCTATCAGCCCCAGCATTTT.

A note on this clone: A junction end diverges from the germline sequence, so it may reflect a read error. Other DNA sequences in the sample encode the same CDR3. The DNA for the CDR3 is TGCGCCAGCAGTCCCGGGACAGGGAATTACGAGCAGTACTTC. This encodes CASSPGTGNYEQYF. The V gene is TRBV27, the J gene TRBJ2-7; 9 bases match TRBD1. The CDR3 consists of 14 residues. Germline V gives CDR1 MNHEY, CDR2 SMNVEV (reference sequence).